This T cell receptor beta chain was profiled in a study of T cell responses to AZD1222 COVID-19 vaccine. Overall study findings and caveats: As reported, nearly half of all spike-specific TCRs target variant regions that are unmutated.

On this clone: Its specificity is not known.

CDR1 MNHEY and CDR2 SMNVEV come from the germline V gene (reference sequence). The CDR3 totals 17 residues. The ends were cut back, 6 bases at V and 0 bases at J, with 15 bases in the middle. The data were produced by immunoSEQ multiplex PCR, yet TCRdb's version contains in-frame clones alone and is incomplete. The data contain roughly 50,000 clones, around nine tenths of them singletons. Sequencing used peripheral blood, obtained on day 0 of AZD1222 vaccination. The sequence came from an adult in good health. The rearrangement links TRBV27 to TRBJ1-6; tentatively, D is TRBD1 (6 bases). The CDR3 nucleotides read TGTGCCAGCAGACTAGGACAGTCGAGCTCCTATAATTCACCCCTCCACTTT. This translates into CASRLGQSSSYNSPLHF.